This TCR beta chain was sequenced during a study of T-cell memory formation after mild COVID-19. Study results and caveats: The appearance of some responding clones in pre-infection memory suggested that cross-reactive memory joined.

5'RACE, which relied on constant-segment primers, yielded TCR alpha and TCR beta cDNA libraries carrying sample barcodes and UMIs. TCRdb re-called the 5' RACE reads with MiXCR, one entry per CDR3 protein. The table lists around 340,000 distinct CDR3 sequences, around 13% of them singletons. This CDR3 is built from 12 residues. The germline gives CDR1 SEHNR, CDR2 FQNEAQ (reference sequence). Concerning this clonotype itself: Its antigen is as yet unknown. A junction end diverges from the germline sequence, so it may reflect a read error.

This TCR derives from a man aged 18 to 35 who had mild COVID-19 (a few samples of this study predate the infection). Cell type and time point are not known. Sequencing input: PBMCs or a T cell subset sorted from them (not recorded which). The chain couples TRBV7-9 to TRBJ2-3; the D call may be TRBD1 or TRBD2 (6 bases each). The CDR3 nucleotides are TGTGCCAGCAGAAGGGGGGTCACAGATACGCATTTT. Protein sequence: CASRRGVTDTHF.